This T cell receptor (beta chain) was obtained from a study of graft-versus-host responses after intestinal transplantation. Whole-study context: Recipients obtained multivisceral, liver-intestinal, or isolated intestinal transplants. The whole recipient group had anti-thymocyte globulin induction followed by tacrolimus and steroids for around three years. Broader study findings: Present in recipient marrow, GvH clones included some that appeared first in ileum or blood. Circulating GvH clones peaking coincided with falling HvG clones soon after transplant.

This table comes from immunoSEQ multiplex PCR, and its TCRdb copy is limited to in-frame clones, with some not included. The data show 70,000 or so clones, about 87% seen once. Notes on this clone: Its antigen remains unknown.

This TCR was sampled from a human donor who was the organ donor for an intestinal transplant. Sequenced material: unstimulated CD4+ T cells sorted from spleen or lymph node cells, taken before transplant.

CDR3 coding DNA: TGTGCCAGCAGCGCGGGACAGGGCAGCTCTGGGGCCAACGTCCTGACTTTC. It translates to CASSAGQGSSGANVLTF. J is TRBJ2-6 and V is TRBV9, with 9 bases identical to TRBD1. Germline values: CDR1 SGDLS, CDR2 YYNGEE. The CDR3 runs 17 residues. The junction had 4 bases not matched to a gene; V was cut back by 3 bases and J by 0 bases. The variable domain in full, completed from reference TRBV9 and TRBJ2-6, reads DSGVTQTPKHLITATGQRVTLRCSPRSGDLSVYWYQQSLDQGLQFLIQYYNGEERAKGNILERFSAQQFPDLHSELNLSSLELGDSALYFCASSAGQGSSGANVLTFGAGSRLTVL.